This passage covers 5 T cell receptor beta chains from one sample sequenced in a study of Ad26.COV2.S vaccination and SARS-CoV-2 variants. Sample treatment: around 19 received Ad26.COV2.S at low or high dose, single or two shots; roughly five received placebo; per-sample allocation not given. Collection of the samples took place on day 63 after the first injection of vaccine or placebo. Sequenced by immunoSEQ multiplex PCR; TCRdb stores in-frame clones only, minus some. The table has 400,000 to 450,000 clones, 75% to 95% seen once. The starting material was peripheral blood, obtained in a trial of Ad26.COV2.S vaccine versus placebo. These receptors were collected from a person between 18 and 59 years old who received the Ad26.COV2.S COVID-19 vaccine or a placebo.

This sequence joins TRBV3-1 (or the pseudogene TRBV3-2) and TRBJ2-3; D gene ambiguous. Looked up from germline, CDR1 is LGHDT and CDR2 is YNNKEL (reference sequence). The CDR3 loop spans 14 amino acids. Trimming left V 4 bases short and J 0 bases short, with 8 bases between. CDR3 residues: CASSPDPSTDTQYF. CDR3 nucleotides: TGTGCCAGCAGCCCCGACCCAAGCACAGATACGCAGTATTTT.

The V call is TRBV6-6, the J call TRBJ2-7; 7 nucleotides match TRBD1. J gave up 3 bases and V 5 bases, and 13 bases lay outside the gene matches. Per germline, CDR1 MNHNY and CDR2 SVGAGI (reference sequence). The CDR3 extends over 16 amino acids. This CDR3 is CASSRTRQGTFYEQYF. In DNA form, the CDR3 reads TGTGCCAGCAGTCGAACTCGACAGGGAACCTTCTACGAGCAGTACTTC.

The chain couples TRBV25-1 to TRBJ1-1; 8 bases agree with TRBD1. CDR3 length: 17 residues. V shed 1 base, J shed 0 bases, and the junction held 7 bases outside the gene matches. Per germline, CDR1 MGHDK and CDR2 SYGVNS. In nucleotides, the CDR3 is TGTGCCAGCAGTGAATCGGTCGGACAGGGATTGAACACTGAAGCTTTCTTT. Its protein product is CASSESVGQGLNTEAFF.

The chain joins TRBV24-1 to TRBJ2-1; D ambiguous. Between the trimmed V and J ends, which lost 1 base and 7 bases, there was a span of 7 bases. This CDR3 is 13 amino acids long. Germline-derived CDR1 and CDR2 are KGHDR and SFDVKD. CDR3 amino acids: CATSDFGGNEQFF. The CDR3 region has the DNA TGTGCCACCAGTGATTTTGGCGGAAATGAGCAGTTCTTC.

This chain uses TRBV7-8 with TRBJ1-1, with D uncertain. The germline V and J ends were trimmed by 4 bases and 0 bases, with 6 bases remaining between them. The CDR3 runs 13 residues. Germline values: CDR1 SGHVS, CDR2 FQNEAQ. In DNA form, the CDR3 reads TGTGCCAGCAGCTCTAGAGTGAACACTGAAGCTTTCTTT. Its protein is CASSSRVNTEAFF.